These T cell receptor beta chains were read from a single sample in a study of human T cells and chemical hapten exposure. Each CDR3 protein gets one entry after TCRdb re-called the RACE reads with MiXCR. The table records tens of thousands of distinct CDR3 sequences, under 14% of them present only once. The source material was whole blood, sampled in connection with sensitization to the hapten diphenylcyclopropenone (DPC). The receptors stem from a man between 18 and 29 years old with alopecia areata. Some clones in this sample may be carry-over from other donors' samples. CDR3s include the opening cysteine and the closing phenylalanine or tryptophan. A D gene is named only where the DNA matches it firmly. The size field is filled for only some rows; it gives once, few, many or a size class.

D,J,V,size,CDR3,DNA
TRBD2,TRBJ2-3,TRBV3-1,-,CASSNRLARDTQYF,TGTGCCAGCAGCAACCGACTAGCGCGAGATACGCAGTATTTT
-,TRBJ2-1,TRBV3-1,many,CASSQSPVKQFF,TGTGCCAGCAGCCAATCCCCGGTAAAGCAGTTCTTC
-,TRBJ1-1,TRBV7-9,few,CASSLVLEVNTEAFF,TGTGCCAGCAGCTTAGTCCTGGAGGTGAACACTGAAGCTTTCTTT
TRBD2,TRBJ2-7,TRBV7-3,-,CASRPRAGVDYEQYF,TGTGCCAGCAGACCAAGAGCGGGGGTCGACTACGAGCAGTACTTC
-,TRBJ1-5,TRBV10-3,many,CAISEQRDPKAKTDQPQHF,TGTGCCATCAGTGAGCAAAGGGACCCTAAAGCCAAGACAGATCAGCCCCAGCATTTT
-,TRBJ2-7,TRBV11-2,many,CASTSLEDLEQYF,TGTGCCAGCACCTCCCTTGAGGACCTCGAGCAGTACTTC
TRBD1,TRBJ2-1,TRBV15,-,CATSAGTDNEQFF,TGTGCCACCAGCGCTGGGACAGACAATGAGCAGTTCTTC
-,TRBJ1-4,TRBV9,-,CASSARPGTAEELFF,TGTGCCAGCAGCGCAAGACCCGGGACGGCTGAGGAACTGTTTTTT
-,TRBJ1-1,TRBV27,-,CASGLWGTEAFF,TGTGCCAGCGGGTTATGGGGCACTGAAGCTTTCTTT
-,TRBJ2-5,TRBV29-1,-,CSVERQDGETQYF,TGCAGCGTTGAACGACAGGATGGAGAGACCCAGTACTTC
TRBD1,TRBJ2-7,TRBV28,many,CASSTTGERKQYF,TGTGCCAGCAGTACGACAGGGGAGAGGAAGCAGTACTTC
TRBD1,TRBJ2-3,TRBV4-1,-,CASSITGTGGTDTQYF,TGCGCCAGCAGCATAACCGGGACAGGGGGAACAGATACGCAGTATTTT
-,TRBJ2-1,TRBV19,few,CASKQYNEQFF,TGTGCCAGTAAGCAGTACAATGAGCAGTTCTTC
-,TRBJ2-3,TRBV29-1,many,CSVEDGGQAGLGATQYF,TGCAGCGTTGAAGACGGAGGGCAGGCGGGGTTGGGTGCTACGCAGTATTTT
TRBD2,TRBJ2-4,TRBV14,many,CASSQDYGGYAKNIQYF,TGTGCCAGCAGCCAAGATTACGGGGGGTATGCCAAAAACATTCAGTACTTC
-,TRBJ2-5,TRBV5-1,many,CASSPIGETQYF,TGCGCCAGCAGCCCGATAGGGGAGACCCAGTACTTC
TRBD1,TRBJ2-7,TRBV28,-,CASTETGGHEQYF,TGTGCCAGCACCGAGACAGGGGGCCACGAGCAGTACTTC
-,TRBJ2-1,TRBV7-2,many,CASSLRESSYNEQFF,TGTGCCAGCAGCTTAAGAGAGAGCTCCTACAATGAGCAGTTCTTC
-,TRBJ1-6,TRBV6-2/TRBV6-3,-,CASSYWNSPLHF,TGTGCCAGCAGTTACTGGAATTCACCCCTCCACTTT
-,TRBJ2-7,TRBV12-3/TRBV12-4,-,CASAAGGTSYEQYF,TGTGCCAGTGCTGCCGGGGGAACGTCCTACGAGCAGTACTTC
TRBD1,TRBJ2-5,TRBV5-1,-,CASSLEGQGETQYF,TGCGCCAGCAGCTTGGAAGGACAGGGAGAGACCCAGTACTTC
-,TRBJ2-3,TRBV18,many,CASSPPRTFTDTQYF,TGTGCCAGCTCACCACCGCGGACCTTCACAGATACGCAGTATTTT
-,TRBJ2-5,TRBV9,few,CASSVPSHGGGPYETQYF,TGTGCCAGCAGCGTCCCATCCCATGGGGGGGGGCCTTACGAGACCCAGTACTTC
-,TRBJ2-3,TRBV3-1,-,CASSQRGPTDTQYF,TGTGCCAGCAGCCAACGGGGCCCCACAGATACGCAGTATTTT
-,TRBJ1-5,TRBV20-1,many,CSASPGPNQPQHF,TGCAGTGCTAGTCCGGGCCCCAATCAGCCCCAGCATTTT
-,TRBJ2-3,TRBV9,-,CASSPQDTSTDTQYF,TGTGCCAGCAGCCCGCAGGACACTAGCACAGATACGCAGTATTTT
TRBD1,TRBJ1-2,TRBV20-1,many,CSAGDRASYGYTF,TGCAGTGCTGGGGACAGGGCGTCCTATGGCTACACCTTC
-,TRBJ1-3,TRBV20-1,-,CSAKGAGGNTIYF,TGCAGTGCTAAAGGGGCAGGCGGAAACACCATATATTTT
TRBD1,TRBJ2-4,TRBV6-6,many,CASARGLTKNIQYF,TGTGCCAGCGCCAGGGGGTTGACCAAAAACATTCAGTACTTC
-,TRBJ2-1,TRBV7-8,-,CASSLAGQGRNEQFF,TGTGCCAGCAGCTTAGCGGGGCAGGGGAGAAATGAGCAGTTCTTC
-,TRBJ2-3,TRBV6-2/TRBV6-3,-,CASSEGRSTDTQYF,TGTGCCAGCAGCGAGGGGCGATCTACAGATACGCAGTATTTT
-,TRBJ1-6,TRBV7-9,few,CASSRTGPNNSPLHF,TGTGCCAGCAGCCGTACAGGGCCGAATAATTCACCCCTCCACTTT
-,TRBJ1-2,TRBV7-9,few,CASSLDWSGEVYGYTF,TGTGCCAGCAGCTTAGATTGGTCAGGGGAAGTCTATGGCTACACCTTC
TRBD1,TRBJ2-7,TRBV28,-,CASSLTGQGAQYF,TGTGCCAGCAGTTTAACGGGACAGGGGGCCCAGTACTTC
TRBD1,TRBJ2-4,TRBV6-5,many,CASTVPGQDDAKNIQYF,TGTGCCAGCACCGTTCCGGGACAGGACGACGCCAAAAACATTCAGTACTTC